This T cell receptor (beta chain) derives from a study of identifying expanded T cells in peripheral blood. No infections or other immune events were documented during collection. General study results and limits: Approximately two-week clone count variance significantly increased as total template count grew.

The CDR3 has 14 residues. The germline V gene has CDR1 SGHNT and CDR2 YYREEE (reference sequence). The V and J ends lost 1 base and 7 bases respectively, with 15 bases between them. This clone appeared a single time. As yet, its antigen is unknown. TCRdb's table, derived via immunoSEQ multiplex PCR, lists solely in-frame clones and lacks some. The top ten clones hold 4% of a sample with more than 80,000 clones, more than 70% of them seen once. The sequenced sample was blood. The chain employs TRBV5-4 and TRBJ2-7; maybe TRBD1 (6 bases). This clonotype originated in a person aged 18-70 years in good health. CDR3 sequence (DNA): TGTGCCAGCAGCTTGACCGGGACAATTAAAGAGCAGTACTTC. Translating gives CASSLTGTIKEQYF.